Each of the 9 T cell receptor beta chains below was sequenced from the same sample in a study of OX40 agonist ivuxolimab in advanced cancers. Clones were read by immunoSEQ multiplex PCR, and TCRdb kept only the in-frame ones, dropping some. Here the sample spans some 80,000 clones, 80% to 90% being singletons. The sequenced sample was CD4+ or CD8+ T cells sorted from blood, obtained in a trial of the OX40 agonist ivuxolimab. All receptors derive from an adult with an advanced solid tumor such as melanoma, head and neck, liver or kidney cancer.

The rearrangement uses TRBV18 and TRBJ2-5; no definite D call. Trimming shortened V by 5 bases and J by 3 bases, and 13 bases separated the two germline ends. Germline CDR1 reads KGHSH; CDR2 reads LQKENI. The CDR3 runs 14 residues. CDR3 sequence reads: CASSTVGREETQYF. Written as DNA, the CDR3 is TGTGCCAGCTCAACGGTGGGCCGAGAAGAGACCCAGTACTTC.

A note on this clone: The same CDR3 can be traced to other DNA sequences in this sample. The chain carries TRBV7-9 and TRBJ2-3, with D unclear. Germline CDR1 SEHNR, CDR2 FQNEAQ (reference sequence). Trimming took 8 bases from V and 0 from J, leaving 3 bases between them. The CDR3 totals 11 residues. The DNA of the CDR3 is TGTGCCAGCGGGAGCACAGATACGCAGTATTTT. Its protein is CASGSTDTQYF.

This chain uses TRBV10-3 with TRBJ1-2; D call uncertain. CDR1 and CDR2 (germline): ENHRY, SYGVKD. V lost 4 bases and J lost 5, with 8 bases in between. This CDR3 has 12 amino acids. The CDR3 protein is CAISGGVYGYTF. Here the CDR3 DNA reads TGTGCCATCAGTGGAGGCGTTTATGGCTACACCTTC.

The genes are TRBV28 and TRBJ1-2; possible D gene TRBD1, 6 bases. CDR3 length equals 12 residues. V dropped 5 bases and J dropped 7 bases, with 11 bases sitting between them. CDR1 is MDHEN, CDR2 SYDVKM, per germline. CDR3 residues: CASSRNRAGYTF. CDR3 DNA sequence: TGTGCCAGCAGTAGGAACAGGGCTGGCTACACCTTC.

V usage is TRBV18 and J usage is TRBJ1-4; TRBD1 agrees at 9 bases. The CDR3 covers 15 residues. Trimming cost V 3 bases and J 6 bases; bases outside gene matches: 5. From germline, CDR1 is KGHSH and CDR2 LQKENI. The CDR3 loop reads CASSPVRTGDEKLFF. For the CDR3, the DNA is TGTGCCAGCTCACCTGTCCGGACAGGGGATGAAAAACTGTTTTTT.

The rearrangement uses TRBV5-1 and TRBJ2-6; D is undetermined. The V gene lost 0 bases and the J gene lost 0 bases, with 4 bases spanning the gap. The CDR3 runs 15 residues. Germline CDR1 SGHRS, CDR2 YFSETQ. The CDR3 is CASSLGSSGANVLTF. The CDR3 DNA reads as TGCGCCAGCAGCTTGGGGAGCTCTGGGGCCAACGTCCTGACTTTC. The variable domain in full, completed from reference TRBV5-1 and TRBJ2-6, reads KAGVTQTPRYLIKTRGQQVTLSCSPISGHRSVSWYQQTPGQGLQFLFEYFSETQRNKGNFPGRFSGRQFSNSRSEMNVSTLELGDSALYLCASSLGSSGANVLTFGAGSRLTVL.

The gene calls are TRBV18 and TRBJ1-1; possibly TRBD1 for D (6 bases). Germline CDR1 reads KGHSH; CDR2 reads LQKENI. This CDR3 is built from 14 residues. Trimming removed 4 bases from V and 0 bases from J, with 9 bases in between. In nucleotides, the CDR3 is TGTGCCAGCTCACAGGGGGGTATGAACACTGAAGCTTTCTTT. Its protein product is CASSQGGMNTEAFF.

This clone was counted between two and nine times. This chain connects TRBV7-9 to TRBJ1-1, with D uncertain. The CDR3 is 14 amino acids. V was shortened by 0 bases and J by 3 bases, with 8 bases between the two germline ends. Germline V gene sequence: CDR1 SEHNR, CDR2 FQNEAQ (reference sequence). The CDR3 is CASSLALLDTEAFF. The CDR3, as DNA: TGTGCCAGCAGCTTAGCCCTCCTGGACACTGAAGCTTTCTTT.

The chain uses TRBV5-6 and TRBJ2-3; 8 bases are shared with TRBD1. Trimming at V came to 2 bases and at J to 5 bases, leaving 10 bases not matched to a gene. CDR1 and CDR2 (germline): SGHDT, YYEEEE. This CDR3 is built from 16 residues. This CDR3 is CASSFRIVRGRDTQYF. The CDR3 bases are TGTGCCAGCAGCTTTCGGATCGTCAGGGGGCGAGATACGCAGTATTTT.